One and the same sample provided the 4 T cell receptor beta chains below, sequenced in a study of beta chain features in type 1 diabetes. Expressed TCRB transcripts were sequenced, since all the RNA that had been isolated was reverse transcribed. Produced via immunoSEQ multiplex PCR; TCRdb's table is partial and in-frame only. Of about 340,000 clones in the sample, 8% are singletons; the top ten hold 0.44%. Sequencing used central memory CD4+ T cells from blood. The receptor set was obtained from a young woman in good health.

This chain connects TRBV28 to TRBJ2-4; D unresolved. V lost 5 bases, J lost 4 bases, and 12 bases lay in between. CDR1 and CDR2 from the germline V gene are MDHEN and SYDVKM. This CDR3 contains 14 residues. The DNA for the CDR3 is TGTGCCAGCAGTACTAATGACGGGAAAAACATTCAGTACTTC. This sequence encodes CASSTNDGKNIQYF.

This clone has only a few counts. The CDR3, as DNA: TGTGCCAGCAGCGAGAAAAGGGGACGGACTGAAGCTTTCTTT. Protein sequence: CASSEKRGRTEAFF. J is TRBJ1-1 and V is TRBV11-1, with D possibly TRBD1 on 5 matching bases. Germline CDR1 reads SGHAT; CDR2 reads FQDESV (reference sequence). The CDR3 is 14 amino acids. Trimming took off 5 bases at V and 5 bases at J, with 15 bases between the two ends.

The chain is built from TRBV18 and TRBJ2-1; TRBD2 agrees at 8 bases. Losses at the gene ends were 2 bases for V and 5 bases for J; bases not matched to a gene: 5. The CDR3 is 15 residues long. Germline values: CDR1 KGHSH, CDR2 LQKENI. CDR3 bases: TGTGCCAGCTCACCAGGCTCGGGGGGGAACAATGAGCAGTTCTTC. As protein: CASSPGSGGNNEQFF.

This clone has a handful of counts. The J gene is TRBJ2-1, the V gene TRBV9; D not resolved. CDR1 is SGDLS, CDR2 YYNGEE, per germline. Trimming shortened V by 4 bases and J by 8 bases, and 25 bases separated the two germline ends. This CDR3 contains 17 residues. The CDR3 reads CASSPRPPGLASDEQFF. The CDR3 region has the DNA TGTGCCAGCAGCCCACGCCCCCCCGGGTTAGCTAGTGATGAGCAGTTCTTC.